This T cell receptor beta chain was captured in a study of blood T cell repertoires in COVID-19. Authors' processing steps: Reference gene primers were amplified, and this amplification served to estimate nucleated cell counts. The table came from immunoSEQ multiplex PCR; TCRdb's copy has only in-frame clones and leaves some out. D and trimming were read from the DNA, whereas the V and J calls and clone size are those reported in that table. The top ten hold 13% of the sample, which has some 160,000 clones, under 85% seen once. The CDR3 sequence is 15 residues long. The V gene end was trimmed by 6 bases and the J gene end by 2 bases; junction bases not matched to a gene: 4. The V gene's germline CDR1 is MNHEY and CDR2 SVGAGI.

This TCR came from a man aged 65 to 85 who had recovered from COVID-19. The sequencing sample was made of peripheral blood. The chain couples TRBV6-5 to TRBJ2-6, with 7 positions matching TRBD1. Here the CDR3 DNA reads TGTGCCAGCAGCCAGACAGGGACTGGGGCCAACGTCCTGACTTTC. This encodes CASSQTGTGANVLTF.